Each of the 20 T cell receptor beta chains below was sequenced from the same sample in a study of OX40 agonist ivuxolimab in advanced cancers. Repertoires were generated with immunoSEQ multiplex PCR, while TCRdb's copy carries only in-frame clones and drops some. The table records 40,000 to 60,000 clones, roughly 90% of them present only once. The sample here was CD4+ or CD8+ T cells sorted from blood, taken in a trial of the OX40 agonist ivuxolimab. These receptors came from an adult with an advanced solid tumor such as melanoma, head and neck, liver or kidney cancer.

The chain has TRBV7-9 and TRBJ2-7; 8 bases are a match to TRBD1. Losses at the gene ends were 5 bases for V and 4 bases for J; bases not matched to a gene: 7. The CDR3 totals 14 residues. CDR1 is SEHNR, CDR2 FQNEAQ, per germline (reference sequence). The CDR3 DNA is TGTGCCAGCAGCCCGACCTGGACAGGGTACGAGCAGTACTTC. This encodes CASSPTWTGYEQYF.

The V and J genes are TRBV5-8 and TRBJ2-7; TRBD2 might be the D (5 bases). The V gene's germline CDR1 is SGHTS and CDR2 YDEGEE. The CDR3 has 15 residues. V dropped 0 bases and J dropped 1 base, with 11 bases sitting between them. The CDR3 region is CASSLAGGRSYEQYF. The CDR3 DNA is TGTGCCAGCAGCTTGGCCGGAGGCCGATCCTACGAGCAGTACTTC.

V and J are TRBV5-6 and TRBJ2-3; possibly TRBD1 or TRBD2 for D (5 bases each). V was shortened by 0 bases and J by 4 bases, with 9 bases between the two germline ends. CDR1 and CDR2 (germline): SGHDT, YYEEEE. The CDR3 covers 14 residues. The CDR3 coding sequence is TGTGCCAGCAGCTTGGGGGGGTCCGCAGATACGCAGTATTTT. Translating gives CASSLGGSADTQYF.

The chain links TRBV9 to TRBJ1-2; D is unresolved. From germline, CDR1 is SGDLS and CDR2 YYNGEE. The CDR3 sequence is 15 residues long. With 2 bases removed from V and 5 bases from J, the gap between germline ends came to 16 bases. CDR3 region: CASSVGRTASYGYTF. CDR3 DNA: TGTGCCAGCAGCGTCGGAAGGACGGCATCGTATGGCTACACCTTC.

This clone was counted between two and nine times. The DNA for the CDR3 is TGTGCCAGCAGTGATACAGGGGGCGCGACCTATAATTCACCCCTCCACTTT. This encodes CASSDTGGATYNSPLHF. The chain employs TRBV28 and TRBJ1-6; TRBD1 matches 9 bases. Trimming took 5 bases from V and 2 from J; bases not matched to a gene: 7. Germline V gene sequence: CDR1 MDHEN, CDR2 SYDVKM. The CDR3 has 17 residues.

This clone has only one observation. The CDR3 sequence is CATSRGASGRNEQFF. CDR3 sequence (DNA): TGTGCCACCAGCAGAGGGGCTAGCGGGAGGAATGAGCAGTTCTTC. The chain carries TRBV15 and TRBJ2-1, with TRBD2 identical over 11 bases. The ends lost 1 base at V and 7 bases at J; junction bases unmatched: 3. The CDR3 has 15 amino acids. The germline CDR1 and CDR2 sequences are LNHNV and YYDKDF (reference sequence).

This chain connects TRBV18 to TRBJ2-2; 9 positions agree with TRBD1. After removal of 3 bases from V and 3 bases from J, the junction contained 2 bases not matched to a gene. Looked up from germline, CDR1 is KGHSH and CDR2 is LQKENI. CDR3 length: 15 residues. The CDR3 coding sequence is TGTGCCAGCTCACCGGGGGACAGGGACACCGGGGAGCTGTTTTTT. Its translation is CASSPGDRDTGELFF.

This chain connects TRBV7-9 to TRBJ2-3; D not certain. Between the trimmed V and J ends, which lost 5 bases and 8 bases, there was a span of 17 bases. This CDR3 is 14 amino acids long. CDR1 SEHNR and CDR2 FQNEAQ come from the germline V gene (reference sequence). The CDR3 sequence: CASSLSDFEVTQYF. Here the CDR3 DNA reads TGTGCCAGCAGCCTCTCGGATTTTGAGGTTACGCAGTATTTT.

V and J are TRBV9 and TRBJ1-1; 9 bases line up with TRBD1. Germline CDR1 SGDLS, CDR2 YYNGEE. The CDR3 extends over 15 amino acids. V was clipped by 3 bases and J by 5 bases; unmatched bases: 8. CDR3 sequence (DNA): TGTGCCAGCAGCGCCACCGGGACAGGGAGAACTGAAGCTTTCTTT. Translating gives CASSATGTGRTEAFF. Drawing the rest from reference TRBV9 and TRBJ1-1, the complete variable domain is DSGVTQTPKHLITATGQRVTLRCSPRSGDLSVYWYQQSLDQGLQFLIQYYNGEERAKGNILERFSAQQFPDLHSELNLSSLELGDSALYFCASSATGTGRTEAFFGQGTRLTVV.

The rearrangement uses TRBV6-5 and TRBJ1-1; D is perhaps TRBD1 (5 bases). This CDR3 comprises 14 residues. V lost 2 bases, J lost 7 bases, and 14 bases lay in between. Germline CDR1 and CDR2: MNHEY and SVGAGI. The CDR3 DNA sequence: TGTGCCAGCAGTTACGGCCAGGGAAAGTTTGAAGCTTTCTTT. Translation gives CASSYGQGKFEAFF.

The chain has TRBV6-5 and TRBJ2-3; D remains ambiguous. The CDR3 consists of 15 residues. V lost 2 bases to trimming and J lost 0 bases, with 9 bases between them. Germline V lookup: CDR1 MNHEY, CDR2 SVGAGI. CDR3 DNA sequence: TGTGCCAGCAGTTACCATCGGACCAGCACAGATACGCAGTATTTT. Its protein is CASSYHRTSTDTQYF.

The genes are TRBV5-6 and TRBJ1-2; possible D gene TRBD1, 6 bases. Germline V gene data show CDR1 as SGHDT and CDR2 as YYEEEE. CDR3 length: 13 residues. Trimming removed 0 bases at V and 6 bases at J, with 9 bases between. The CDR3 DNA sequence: TGTGCCAGCAGCTTGGGTGCAGGGGATGGCTACACCTTC. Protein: CASSLGAGDGYTF.

CDR3 protein: CASSSSDGGYTF. The CDR3 DNA reads TGTGCCAGCAGCTCCTCCGATGGTGGCTACACCTTC. This chain uses TRBV7-9 with TRBJ1-2; D unclear. Deletions cut 4 bases from V and 7 bases from J, with 10 bases between. This CDR3 is 12 amino acids long. Per the germline V gene, CDR1 is SEHNR and CDR2 is FQNEAQ (reference sequence).

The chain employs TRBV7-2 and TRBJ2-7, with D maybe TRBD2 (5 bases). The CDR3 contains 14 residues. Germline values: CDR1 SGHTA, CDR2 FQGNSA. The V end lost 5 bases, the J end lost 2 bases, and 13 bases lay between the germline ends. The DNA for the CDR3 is TGTGCCAGCAGCCCTAGAGGGCGGACCTACGAGCAGTACTTC. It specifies CASSPRGRTYEQYF.

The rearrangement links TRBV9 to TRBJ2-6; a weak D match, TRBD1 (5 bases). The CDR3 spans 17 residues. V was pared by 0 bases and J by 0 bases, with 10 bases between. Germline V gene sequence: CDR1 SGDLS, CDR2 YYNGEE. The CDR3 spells CASSVDTGPSGANVLTF. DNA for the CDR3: TGTGCCAGCAGCGTAGACACAGGCCCCTCTGGGGCCAACGTCCTGACTTTC.

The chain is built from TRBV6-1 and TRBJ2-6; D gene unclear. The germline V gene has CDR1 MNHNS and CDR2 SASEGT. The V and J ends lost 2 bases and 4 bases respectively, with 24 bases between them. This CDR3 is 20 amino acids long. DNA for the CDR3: TGTGCCAGCAGTGAATGGGTCGACTCTTTCGCCGAGGTAGGGGCCAACGTCCTGACTTTC. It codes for CASSEWVDSFAEVGANVLTF.

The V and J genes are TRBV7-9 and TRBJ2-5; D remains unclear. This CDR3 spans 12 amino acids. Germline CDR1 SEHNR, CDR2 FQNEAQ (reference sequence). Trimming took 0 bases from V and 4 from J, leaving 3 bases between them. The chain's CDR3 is CASSLAAETQYF. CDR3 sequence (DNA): TGTGCCAGCAGCTTAGCGGCAGAGACCCAGTACTTC.

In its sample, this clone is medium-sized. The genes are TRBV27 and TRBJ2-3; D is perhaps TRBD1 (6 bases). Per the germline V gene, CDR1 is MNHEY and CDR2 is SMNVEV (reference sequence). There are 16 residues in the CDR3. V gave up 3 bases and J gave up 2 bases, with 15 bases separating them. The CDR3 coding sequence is TGTGCCAGCAGTTTTAATCTTGGGGGCCACACAGATACGCAGTATTTT. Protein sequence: CASSFNLGGHTDTQYF.

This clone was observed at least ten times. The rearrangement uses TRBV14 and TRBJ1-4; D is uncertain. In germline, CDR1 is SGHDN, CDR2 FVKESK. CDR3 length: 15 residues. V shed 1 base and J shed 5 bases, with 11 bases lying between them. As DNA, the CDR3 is TGTGCCAGCAGCCAAGGCCGGCGGTCGAATGAAAAACTGTTTTTT. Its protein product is CASSQGRRSNEKLFF.

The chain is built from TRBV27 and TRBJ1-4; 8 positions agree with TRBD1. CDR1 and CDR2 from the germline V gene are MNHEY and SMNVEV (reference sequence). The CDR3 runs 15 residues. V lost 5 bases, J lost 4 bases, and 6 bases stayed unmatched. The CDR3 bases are TGTGCCAGCAGTCCCTCCGGGACAGGTAATGAAAAACTGTTTTTT. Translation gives CASSPSGTGNEKLFF.